Each of the 6 T cell receptor beta chains below was sequenced from the same sample in a study of T-cell reconstitution after alpha-beta-depleted transplantation in children. As it was prepared, the TCRbeta library received unique molecular identifiers. TCRdb fed the PCR reads into MiXCR, producing one record per CDR3 protein. Counted here are nearly 550,000 distinct CDR3 sequences, 15% to 20% occurring once; the ten biggest clones make up approximately 3%. The sample consisted of PBMCs from the stem cell graft donor, taken from the stem cell graft. The origin of the receptors is a human donor who donated a stem cell graft to a child with acute lymphoblastic leukemia.

The chain recombines TRBV9 with TRBJ1-2; D uncertain. Per the germline V gene, CDR1 is SGDLS and CDR2 is YYNGEE. Trimming left V 0 bases short and J 1 base short, with 7 bases between. The length of the CDR3 is 14 residues. This chain's CDR3 is CASSVGAVNYGYTF. The CDR3, as DNA: TGTGCCAGCAGCGTAGGGGCAGTTAACTATGGCTACACCTTC.

The chain is built from TRBV11-3 and TRBJ2-2; maybe TRBD2 (6 bases). This CDR3 is 17 amino acids long. CDR1 and CDR2 (germline): SGHNT, YENEEA. Trimming took off 6 bases at V and 1 base at J, with 18 bases between the two ends. CDR3: CASSPGGPGKNTGELFF. CDR3 coding DNA: TGTGCCAGCAGTCCCGGGGGTCCGGGAAAGAACACCGGGGAGCTGTTTTTT.

This clonotype has just a few counts. This rearrangement joins TRBV15 to TRBJ1-5, with 7 bases aligning to TRBD1. CDR1 is LNHNV, CDR2 YYDKDF, per germline (reference sequence). Unmatched junction bases numbered 12, after V lost 7 bases and J lost 6 bases. The CDR3 covers 15 residues. CDR3 DNA sequence: TGTGCCACCAACCCGAGACAGGGCTGGGGTCAGCCCCAGCATTTT. Translated, it gives CATNPRQGWGQPQHF.

A few counts support this clonotype. Here the CDR3 reads CSARQGELYNEQFF. The CDR3 nucleotides are TGCAGTGCAAGACAGGGGGAGTTATACAATGAGCAGTTCTTC. The chain uses TRBV20-1 and TRBJ2-1, with 9 positions matching TRBD1. The CDR3 contains 14 residues. After removal of 6 bases from V and 4 bases from J, the junction contained 7 bases not matched to a gene. In germline, CDR1 is DFQATT, CDR2 SNEGSKA (reference sequence).

This clonotype appeared many times. The chain has TRBV5-1 and TRBJ2-4; the D is unclear. This CDR3 region has 15 residues. The ends were cut back, 7 bases at V and 3 bases at J, with 17 bases in the middle. Germline V gene lookup returns CDR1 SGHRS and CDR2 YFSETQ. Written as DNA, the CDR3 is TGCGCCAGCGCGAGAGGAACTGGCGGCAAAAACATTCAGTACTTC. Protein: CASARGTGGKNIQYF.

V gene TRBV28 combines with J gene TRBJ2-7; D is uncertain. This CDR3 contains 14 residues. With 3 bases removed from V and 2 bases from J, the gap between germline ends came to 11 bases. Germline V lookup: CDR1 MDHEN, CDR2 SYDVKM. The CDR3 loop reads CASSFRQVAYEQYF. The DNA of the CDR3 is TGTGCCAGCAGTTTTCGGCAGGTCGCCTACGAGCAGTACTTC.